A selection of T cell receptor beta chains follows, all from one sample in a study of identifying expanded T cells in peripheral blood. Profiled with immunoSEQ multiplex PCR; TCRdb holds only in-frame clones, not every one. The sample has 95,000 to 150,000 clones; 75% to 90% are singletons. The sample comprised blood. The receptors come from a person between 18 and 75 years old in good health. The CDR3 runs from the conserved cysteine through the conserved F or W. D genes are given only for firm matches. Clone size is shown for a subset of rows, as once, few, many or a class of expanded clone.

TRBV18	-	-	TRBJ1-3	CASSPPANSGNTIYF	TGTGCCAGCTCACCACCGGCAAACTCTGGAAACACCATATATTTT
TRBV9	-	-	TRBJ2-7	CASSVGARLSYEQYF	TGTGCCAGCAGCGTGGGGGCCCGTCTTTCCTACGAGCAGTACTTC
TRBV5-1	-	-	TRBJ1-2	CASSLGSGDFNRGYTF	TGCGCCAGCAGCTTGGGATCAGGGGACTTCAATCGGGGCTACACCTTC
TRBV7-2	-	-	TRBJ1-1	CASRKVTGIMNTEAFF	TGTGCCAGCAGAAAGGTAACAGGGATTATGAACACTGAAGCTTTCTTT
TRBV15	-	-	TRBJ2-7	CATSRDIGQGITYEQYF	TGTGCCACCAGCAGAGATATCGGGCAGGGGATTACCTACGAGCAGTACTTC
TRBV6-5	once	-	TRBJ1-1	CASSYGVRNTEAFF	TGTGCCAGCAGTTATGGGGTGAGGAACACTGAAGCTTTCTTT
TRBV5-6	-	-	TRBJ2-5	CASSLAVGTAQYF	TGTGCCAGCAGCTTGGCCGTAGGGACCGCCCAGTACTTC
TRBV5-5	-	TRBD1	TRBJ2-2	CASRPGQGTGELFF	TGTGCCAGCAGGCCGGGACAGGGGACCGGGGAGCTGTTTTTT
TRBV7-6	-	-	TRBJ2-2	CASSRGSNTGELFF	TGTGCCAGCAGCCGCGGGTCGAACACCGGGGAGCTGTTTTTT
TRBV7-9	-	-	TRBJ2-7	CASSLGGGSSYEQYF	TGTGCCAGCAGCTTAGGGGGCGGATCCTCCTACGAGCAGTACTTC
TRBV29-1	-	-	TRBJ2-6	CSVFTEVNSGANVLTF	TGCAGCGTTTTTACTGAGGTAAACTCTGGGGCCAACGTCCTGACTTTC
TRBV19	-	-	TRBJ2-3	CASSISRGMRTDTQYF	TGTGCCAGTAGTATATCAAGGGGCATGCGGACAGATACGCAGTATTTT
TRBV5-1	-	TRBD1	TRBJ1-2	CASSPGQEVANYGYTF	TGCGCCAGCAGCCCGGGACAGGAGGTCGCTAACTATGGCTACACCTTC
TRBV10-3	-	-	TRBJ1-6	CAASAGGSPLHF	TGTGCCGCCTCAGCAGGCGGTTCACCCCTCCACTTT
TRBV27	-	-	TRBJ1-2	CASSLGQGSQLIF	TGTGCCAGCAGTTTAGGGCAGGGGTCCCAACTTATCTTC
TRBV30	-	-	TRBJ2-7	CAWSKKAYEQYF	TGTGCCTGGAGTAAAAAGGCCTACGAGCAGTACTTC
TRBV5-1	-	-	TRBJ2-3	CASSLPTHGGQSTDTQYF	TGCGCCAGCAGCCTACCTACCCACGGGGGACAGAGCACAGATACGCAGTATTTT
TRBV27	-	-	TRBJ2-1	CASSLGIGNEQFF	TGTGCCAGCAGTTTAGGGATTGGCAATGAGCAGTTCTTC
TRBV4-3	-	-	TRBJ2-7	CASSQDVGSYEQYF	TGCGCCAGCAGCCAAGATGTTGGCTCCTACGAGCAGTACTTC
TRBV7-3	-	-	TRBJ2-2	CASSPLGGNTGELFF	TGTGCCAGCAGCCCCCTTGGCGGTAACACCGGGGAGCTGTTTTTT
TRBV7-9	-	TRBD1	TRBJ1-2	CASSFHQTGDYGYTF	TGTGCCAGCAGCTTCCACCAGACAGGGGACTATGGCTACACCTTC
TRBV27	-	TRBD1	TRBJ2-1	CASSYRGGPFNEQFF	TGTGCCAGCAGTTATAGAGGGGGCCCATTCAATGAGCAGTTCTTC
TRBV5-4	-	-	TRBJ2-1	CASSPLSPSYNEQFF	TGTGCCAGCAGCCCCCTTAGTCCGTCCTACAATGAGCAGTTCTTC
TRBV5-8	-	-	TRBJ1-1	CASSPGNTEAFF	TGTGCCAGCAGCCCTGGGAACACTGAAGCTTTCTTT
TRBV5-4	-	-	TRBJ1-4	CASSLVGANEKLFF	TGTGCCAGCAGCTTGGTGGGAGCTAATGAAAAACTGTTTTTT
TRBV12-5	-	-	TRBJ2-7	CASGSDWDTSSYEQYF	TGTGCTAGTGGTTCCGACTGGGACACGAGCTCCTACGAGCAGTACTTC
TRBV12-2	-	-	TRBJ2-7	CASPSTYRGPLTYEQYF	TGTGCAAGTCCCTCCACATACAGGGGACCCCTCACCTACGAGCAGTACTTC
TRBV10-1	-	-	TRBJ2-5	CASRRWETQYF	TGCGCCAGCAGGAGGTGGGAGACCCAGTACTTC
TRBV25-1	-	-	TRBJ1-1	CASSEYISGGNTEAFF	TGTGCCAGCAGTGAATATATATCGGGGGGGAACACTGAAGCTTTCTTT
TRBV6-6	-	-	TRBJ1-3	CASSYSVMAGDTIYF	TGTGCCAGCAGTTACTCGGTAATGGCCGGAGACACCATATATTTT
TRBV4-1	-	-	TRBJ1-3	CASSDLGGRRGNTIYF	TGCGCCAGCAGCGATTTGGGGGGCAGACGGGGAAACACCATATATTTT
TRBV14	few	-	TRBJ1-1	CASSQDWAGDTEAFF	TGTGCCAGCAGCCAAGATTGGGCGGGTGACACTGAAGCTTTCTTT
TRBV7-2	-	-	TRBJ1-4	CASSLGGSNEKLFF	TGTGCCAGCAGCTTAGGAGGATCTAATGAAAAACTGTTTTTT
TRBV2	-	-	TRBJ1-2	CASRRGQKVGGYTF	TGTGCCAGCAGGAGGGGCCAGAAAGTAGGCGGCTACACCTTC
TRBV13	-	-	TRBJ2-1	CASSRLLPFF	TGTGCCAGCAGCCGCCTATTACCGTTCTTC
TRBV2	-	-	TRBJ1-1	CASSYVGGWEATEAFF	TGTGCCAGCAGTTACGTCGGGGGTTGGGAGGCCACTGAAGCTTTCTTT
TRBV6-1	-	-	TRBJ2-2	CASSVRRVGTGELFF	TGTGCCAGCAGCGTTCGGAGGGTCGGCACCGGGGAGCTGTTTTTT
TRBV9	-	-	TRBJ1-1	CASSEGGNTEAFF	TGTGCCAGCAGCGAAGGGGGGAACACTGAAGCTTTCTTT
TRBV7-9	-	TRBD1	TRBJ1-1	CASSSTGFNNMDTEAFF	TGTGCCAGCAGCTCGACAGGGTTCAATAATATGGACACTGAAGCTTTCTTT
TRBV10-2	once	TRBD1	TRBJ2-1	CASSESPYRGLSYNEQFF	TGCGCCAGCAGTGAGTCCCCCTACAGGGGGCTTTCCTACAATGAGCAGTTCTTC
TRBV7-2	-	TRBD2	TRBJ2-1	CASSPSGGSYNEQFF	TGTGCCAGCAGCCCGAGCGGGGGGTCCTACAATGAGCAGTTCTTC
TRBV5-6	once	-	TRBJ2-3	CASSFTSRRDTQYF	TGTGCCAGCAGCTTTACCTCGCGGAGAGATACGCAGTATTTT
TRBV7-9	-	TRBD2	TRBJ2-1	CASSPGTSGGTIVNEQFF	TGTGCCAGCAGTCCCGGGACTAGCGGGGGTACTATAGTCAATGAGCAGTTCTTC
TRBV5-1	-	-	TRBJ2-5	CASSLGYQETQYF	TGCGCCAGCAGCTTGGGATACCAAGAGACCCAGTACTTC
TRBV2	-	-	TRBJ1-5	CASSRVRPPNQPQHF	TGTGCCAGCAGTAGGGTCCGGCCCCCCAATCAGCCCCAGCATTTT
TRBV29-1	-	TRBD1	TRBJ2-1	CSGAGGSRNEQFF	TGCAGCGGGGCAGGGGGATCGAGGAATGAGCAGTTCTTC
TRBV5-1	-	-	TRBJ2-2	CASSSLFGNTGELFF	TGCGCCAGCAGCTCCCTATTTGGTAACACCGGGGAGCTGTTTTTT
TRBV12-5	-	-	TRBJ1-2	CASGLEAGYTF	TGTGCTAGTGGTTTGGAAGCTGGCTACACCTTC
TRBV7-9	-	-	TRBJ2-1	CASSLMGGEYNEQFF	TGTGCCAGCAGCTTAATGGGGGGAGAATACAATGAGCAGTTCTTC
TRBV7-8	-	-	TRBJ1-3	CASSLALDRSSGNTIYF	TGTGCCAGCAGCTTAGCACTAGACAGGAGCTCTGGAAACACCATATATTTT
TRBV7-8	-	-	TRBJ1-2	CASSLARGGAYGYTF	TGTGCCAGCAGCTTAGCGCGGGGGGGGGCCTATGGCTACACCTTC
TRBV9	few	-	TRBJ2-7	CASTTGTTVSEQYF	TGTGCCAGCACCACCGGGACCACAGTATCCGAGCAGTACTTC
TRBV19	-	-	TRBJ2-7	CASSITGLSSYEQYF	TGTGCCAGTAGTATCACAGGGCTTAGCTCCTACGAGCAGTACTTC
TRBV10-2	few	TRBD1	TRBJ2-7	CASSENNRGRYEQYF	TGCGCCAGCAGTGAGAATAACAGGGGCCGCTACGAGCAGTACTTC